This paragraph covers one TCR beta chain sequence. From germline, CDR1 is SGHRS and CDR2 YFSETQ. V lost 4 bases and J lost 1, with 12 bases in between. This CDR3 is built from 15 residues. The data belong to a study of shared clonotypes between healthy human individuals. In the original analysis: Because ImmunoSEQ provided only junction sequences with no quality scores, the filtering differed. The table came from immunoSEQ multiplex PCR; TCRdb's copy has only in-frame clones and leaves some out. V and J calls and clone size are as listed in that table; D and trimming were resolved from the DNA. Here the sample spans some 470,000 clones, about 79% being singletons.

V usage is TRBV5-1 and J usage is TRBJ2-1; D is unresolved. The sequencing input was PBMCs. The TCR originated in a woman between 40 and 50 years old in good health. Some clones in this sample may be carry-over from other donors' samples. CDR3 sequence reads: CASSPLGPSYNEQFF. The CDR3 DNA sequence: TGCGCCAGCAGCCCCTTGGGCCCTTCCTACAATGAGCAGTTCTTC.